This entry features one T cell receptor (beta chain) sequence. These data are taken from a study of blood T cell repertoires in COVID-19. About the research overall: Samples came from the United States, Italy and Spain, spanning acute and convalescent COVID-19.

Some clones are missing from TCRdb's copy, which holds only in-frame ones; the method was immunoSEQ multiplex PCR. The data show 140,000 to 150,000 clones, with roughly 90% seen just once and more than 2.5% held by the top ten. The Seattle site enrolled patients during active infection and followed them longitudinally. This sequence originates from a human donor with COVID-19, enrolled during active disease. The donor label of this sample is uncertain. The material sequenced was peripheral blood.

The CDR3 region has the DNA TGTGCCACCAGTGACTACGGGACAGGGGGCAAGGATGAGCAGTTCTTC. This encodes CATSDYGTGGKDEQFF. The chain carries TRBV24-1 and TRBJ2-1, with 12 nucleotides matching TRBD1. V dropped 4 bases and J dropped 8; count of bases not matched to a gene: 8. Germline CDR1 KGHDR, CDR2 SFDVKD. The CDR3 runs 16 residues.